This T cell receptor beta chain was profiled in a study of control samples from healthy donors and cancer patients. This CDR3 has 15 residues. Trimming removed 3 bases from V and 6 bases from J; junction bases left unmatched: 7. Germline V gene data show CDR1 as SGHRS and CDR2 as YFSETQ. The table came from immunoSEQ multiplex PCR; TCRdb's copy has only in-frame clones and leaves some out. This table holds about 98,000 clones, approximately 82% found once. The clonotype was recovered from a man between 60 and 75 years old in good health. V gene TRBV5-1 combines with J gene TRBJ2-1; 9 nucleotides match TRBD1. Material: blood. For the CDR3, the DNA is TGCGCCAGCAGCTCCCGGAAACAGGGGGCCAATGAGCAGTTCTTC. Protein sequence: CASSSRKQGANEQFF.